Listed below are T cell receptor beta chains from one sample, sequenced in a study of blood T cell repertoires in COVID-19. TCRdb keeps only in-frame clones here, not all; method: immunoSEQ multiplex PCR. The sample has under 300,000 clones, 70% to 85% seen once; the top ten hold 1.4% to 1.5%. What was sequenced was peripheral blood. The receptors derive from a human donor with COVID-19, enrolled during active disease. The donor label of this sample is uncertain. Both conserved end residues are part of each CDR3. The D gene is left open where the match is weak. Size is omitted from some rows. Given values are once, few, many or a class for expanded clones.

>NA|TRBV18|14|TRBJ1-3|NA
CASSPEEAGNTIYF
TGTGCCAGCTCCCCAGAGGAGGCTGGAAACACCATATATTTT
>NA|TRBV30|11|TRBJ1-2|NA
CAWQEPYGYTF
TGTGCCTGGCAGGAACCCTATGGCTACACCTTC
>TRBD1|TRBV3-1/TRBV3-2|13|TRBJ1-2|NA
CASGTGSNYGYTF
TGTGCCAGCGGGACAGGGAGTAACTATGGCTACACCTTC
>TRBD2|TRBV10-3|12|TRBJ2-7|once
CAIRAGMYEQYF
TGTGCCATCAGAGCGGGGATGTACGAGCAGTACTTC
>TRBD1|TRBV11-3|16|TRBJ2-3|once
CASSFEGTGGSDTQYF
TGTGCCAGCAGCTTTGAAGGGACAGGGGGCTCAGATACGCAGTATTTT
>TRBD2|TRBV5-4|16|TRBJ2-2|few
CASSFKLAGEQRELFF
TGTGCCAGCAGCTTTAAGCTAGCGGGTGAACAGAGGGAGCTGTTTTTT
>NA|TRBV13|14|TRBJ2-7|NA
CASSPGTSIYEQYF
TGTGCCAGCAGCCCAGGGACATCTATCTACGAGCAGTACTTC
>TRBD2|TRBV3-1/TRBV3-2|17|TRBJ2-1|NA
CASSPELGTSGRGEQFF
TGTGCCAGCAGCCCCGAACTTGGGACTAGCGGGAGGGGTGAGCAGTTCTTC
>NA|TRBV5-1|15|TRBJ2-7|NA
CASSSSTTGAGEQYF
TGCGCCAGCAGCTCCTCTACTACGGGAGCGGGCGAGCAGTACTTC
>NA|TRBV9|16|TRBJ2-5|NA
CASSVESEGGLGTQYF
TGTGCCAGCAGCGTAGAGAGTGAAGGAGGACTGGGGACCCAGTACTTC
>NA|TRBV3-1/TRBV3-2|16|TRBJ2-2|NA
CASSQGPGTPVGELFF
TGTGCCAGCAGCCAAGGGCCGGGGACTCCCGTTGGGGAGCTGTTTTTT
>NA|TRBV5-4|15|TRBJ1-6|NA
CASSLALQGLSPLHF
TGTGCCAGCAGCTTGGCCTTACAGGGTTTGTCACCCCTCCACTTT
>TRBD2|TRBV5-1|15|TRBJ2-5|NA
CASSSGTSGKETQYF
TGCGCCAGCAGCTCCGGGACTAGCGGCAAAGAGACCCAGTACTTC
>NA|TRBV3-1/TRBV3-2|17|TRBJ2-6|NA
CASSQDPVTGGANVLTF
TGTGCCAGCAGCCAAGATCCCGTCACGGGGGGGGCCAACGTCCTGACTTTC
>NA|TRBV12-3/TRBV12-4|11|TRBJ2-7|NA
CASRLIDEQYF
TGTGCCAGCAGGTTAATCGACGAGCAGTACTTC
>NA|TRBV6-5|15|TRBJ1-2|NA
CASSLGAGDNYGYTF
TGTGCCAGCAGTCTGGGGGCAGGGGATAACTATGGCTACACCTTC
>NA|TRBV13|17|TRBJ2-3|NA
CASSYSGGRGLTDTQYF
TGTGCCAGCAGCTACTCCGGGGGGCGGGGACTCACAGATACGCAGTATTTT
>NA|TRBV6-5|15|TRBJ1-5|NA
CASSYDRDSNQPQHF
TGTGCCAGCTCCTACGATCGGGATAGCAATCAGCCCCAGCATTTT